This T cell receptor beta chain was sequenced in a study of T cell responses to AZD1222 COVID-19 vaccine. Study-level information: Recipients boosted at about 4 weeks or about 12 weeks are pooled. Findings of the study overall: Breadth and depth of Spike-specific TCRs rose after two AZD1222 doses. No day 14 peak samples; only post-peak repertoires were characterized. The study identified only five to seven AZD1222 recipients as seropositive at baseline.

Sequenced by immunoSEQ multiplex PCR; TCRdb stores in-frame clones only, minus some. The table shows 100,000 to 120,000 clones, with 88% occurring only once. For this clone: The antigen is not known.

Trimming at V came to 5 bases and at J to 2 bases, leaving 3 bases not matched to a gene. The V gene's germline CDR1 is MNHEY and CDR2 SMNVEV (reference sequence). This CDR3 has 13 amino acids. The origin of this receptor is an adult in good health. The chain couples TRBV27 to TRBJ2-7; 7 nucleotides line up with TRBD2. The sequencing here drew on peripheral blood, taken on day 0 of AZD1222 vaccination. CDR3 DNA: TGTGCCAGCAGTCTGGGACTACCCTACGAGCAGTACTTC. This sequence encodes CASSLGLPYEQYF.